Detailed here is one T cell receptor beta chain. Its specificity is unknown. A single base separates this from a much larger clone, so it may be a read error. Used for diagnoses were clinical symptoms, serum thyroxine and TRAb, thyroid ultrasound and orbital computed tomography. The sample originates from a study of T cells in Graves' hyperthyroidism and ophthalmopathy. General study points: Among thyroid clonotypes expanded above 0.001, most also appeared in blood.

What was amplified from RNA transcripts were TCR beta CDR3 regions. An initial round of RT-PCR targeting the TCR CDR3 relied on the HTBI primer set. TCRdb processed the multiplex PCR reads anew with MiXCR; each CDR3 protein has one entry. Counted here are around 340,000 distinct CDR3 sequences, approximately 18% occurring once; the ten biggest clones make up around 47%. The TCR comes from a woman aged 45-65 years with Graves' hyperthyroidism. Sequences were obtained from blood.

The CDR3 spells CASSLRASGLGTDAQYF. The CDR3 DNA reads as TGCGCCAGCAGCTTAAGGGCTAGCGGGTTAGGCACAGATGCGCAGTATTTT. The chain uses TRBV5-1 and TRBJ2-3, with 8 positions matching TRBD2. Germline CDR1 and CDR2: SGHRS and YFSETQ. CDR3 size: 17 residues.